Following are 2 T cell receptor beta chains from one sample sequenced in a study of T cells in localized non-small cell lung cancer. Data came from immunoSEQ multiplex PCR; TCRdb stores just in-frame clones and leaves some out. Of about 59,000 clones listed, just over 90% are singletons. Material: peripheral blood, obtained before any cancer treatment. These receptors were collected from a man between 40 and 70 years old with stage I lung adenocarcinoma.

The V and J genes are TRBV7-9 and TRBJ2-1; 7 bases align to TRBD2. Germline V gives CDR1 SEHNR, CDR2 FQNEAQ (reference sequence). After removal of 7 bases from V and 9 bases from J, the junction contained 12 bases not matched to a gene. The CDR3 totals 14 residues. CDR3 loop: CASILAGVGGEQFF. The CDR3 DNA reads as TGTGCCAGCATCCTGGCGGGGGTGGGTGGTGAGCAGTTCTTC.

A single count supports this clone. J is TRBJ2-1 and V is TRBV6-1; perhaps D is TRBD1 or TRBD2 (5 bases each). The length of the CDR3 is 15 residues. Trimming left V 1 base short and J 3 bases short, with 10 bases between. Looked up from germline, CDR1 is MNHNS and CDR2 is SASEGT. This CDR3 reads CASSEGDGFYNEQFF. CDR3 sequence (DNA): TGTGCCAGCAGTGAAGGGGACGGATTCTACAATGAGCAGTTCTTC.